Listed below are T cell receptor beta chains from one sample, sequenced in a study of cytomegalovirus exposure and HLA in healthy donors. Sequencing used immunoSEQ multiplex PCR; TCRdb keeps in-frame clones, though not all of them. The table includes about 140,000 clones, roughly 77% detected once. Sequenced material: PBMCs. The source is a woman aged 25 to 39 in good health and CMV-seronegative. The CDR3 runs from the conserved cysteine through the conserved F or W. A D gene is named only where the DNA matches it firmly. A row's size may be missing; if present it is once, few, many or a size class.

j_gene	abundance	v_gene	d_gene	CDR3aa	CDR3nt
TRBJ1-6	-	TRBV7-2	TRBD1	CASSRRQGINSPLHF	TGTGCCAGCAGCCGCAGACAGGGGATTAATTCACCCCTCCACTTT
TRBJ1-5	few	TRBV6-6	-	CASSREKGQPQHF	TGTGCCAGCAGCCGCGAGAAGGGGCAGCCCCAGCATTTT
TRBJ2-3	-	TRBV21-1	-	CASSPREREKNTQYF	TGTGCCAGCAGCCCCCGAGAGCGGGAGAAGAATACGCAGTATTTT
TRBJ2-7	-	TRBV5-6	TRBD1	CASSRGQGAYEQYF	TGTGCCAGCAGCCGGGGACAGGGGGCCTACGAGCAGTACTTC
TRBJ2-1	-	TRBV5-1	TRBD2	CASSSTSGSGNEQFF	TGCGCCAGCAGCTCGACTAGCGGGAGCGGTAATGAGCAGTTCTTC
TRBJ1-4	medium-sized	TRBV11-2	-	CASSLGLAEKLFF	TGTGCCAGCAGCCTAGGGCTGGCTGAAAAACTGTTTTTT
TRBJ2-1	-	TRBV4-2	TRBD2	CASSQASLAEINRGSEQFF	TGTGCCAGCAGCCAAGCTTCACTAGCGGAAATTAACCGAGGGAGTGAGCAGTTCTTC
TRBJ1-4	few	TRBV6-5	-	CASSYSRKLFF	TGTGCCAGCAGTTACTCGCGAAAACTGTTTTTT
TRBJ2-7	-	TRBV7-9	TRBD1	CASSLVEGQGSYEQYF	TGTGCCAGCAGCTTAGTAGAGGGACAGGGCTCTTACGAGCAGTACTTC
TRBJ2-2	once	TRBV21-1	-	CASSKLYTGELFF	TGTGCCAGCAGCAAACTCTACACCGGGGAGCTGTTTTTT
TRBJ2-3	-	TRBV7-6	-	CASSLDAARSDTQYF	TGTGCCAGCAGCTTAGACGCCGCTAGATCAGATACGCAGTATTTT
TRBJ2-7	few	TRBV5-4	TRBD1	CASSLGTANEQYF	TGTGCCAGCAGCCTAGGGACAGCGAACGAGCAGTACTTC
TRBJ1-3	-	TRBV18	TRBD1	CASSRLTGDSGNTIYF	TGTGCCAGCTCACGACTGACAGGGGACTCTGGAAACACCATATATTTT
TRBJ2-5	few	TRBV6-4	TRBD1	CASSEGTEETQYF	TGTGCCAGCAGTGAAGGGACAGAAGAGACCCAGTACTTC
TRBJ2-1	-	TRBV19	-	CASSIAPRDEQFF	TGTGCCAGTAGTATAGCCCCGCGGGATGAGCAGTTCTTC
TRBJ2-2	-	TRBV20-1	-	CSWAGVGELFF	TGCAGCTGGGCAGGGGTCGGGGAGCTGTTTTTT
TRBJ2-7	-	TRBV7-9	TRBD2	CASSELAVPSYEQYF	TGTGCCAGCAGCGAACTAGCGGTACCTTCCTACGAGCAGTACTTC
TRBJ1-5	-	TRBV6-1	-	CASSESRGRQPQHF	TGTGCCAGCAGTGAAAGCAGGGGAAGGCAGCCCCAGCATTTT
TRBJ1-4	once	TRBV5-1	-	CASSLGGFGEKLFF	TGCGCCAGCAGCTTGGGAGGGTTTGGGGAAAAACTGTTTTTT
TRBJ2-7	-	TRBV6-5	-	CASRRAGVTDEQYF	TGTGCCAGCAGGCGCGCAGGGGTGACGGACGAGCAGTACTTC
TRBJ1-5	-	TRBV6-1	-	CASGTTYNQPQHF	TGTGCCAGCGGGACAACCTACAATCAGCCCCAGCATTTT
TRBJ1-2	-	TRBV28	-	CASSRTGLTNYGYTF	TGTGCCAGCAGCCGAACAGGGCTCACTAACTATGGCTACACCTTC
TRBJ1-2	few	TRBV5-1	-	CASSPGSGEGYTF	TGCGCCAGCAGCCCGGGGTCTGGGGAGGGCTACACCTTC
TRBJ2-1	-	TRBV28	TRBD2	CASSLNLAGGANEQFF	TGTGCCAGCAGTCTCAACCTCGCGGGAGGAGCCAATGAGCAGTTCTTC
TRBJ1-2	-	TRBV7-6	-	CASSSVPGVGLSGYTF	TGTGCCAGCAGCTCGGTCCCCGGGGTGGGCCTTTCTGGCTACACCTTC
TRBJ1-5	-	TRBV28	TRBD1	CASRGTVYSNQPQHF	TGTGCCAGCAGGGGGACAGTTTATAGCAATCAGCCCCAGCATTTT
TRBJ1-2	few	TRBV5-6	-	CASSLYSPTYGYTF	TGTGCCAGCAGCTTGTATTCCCCCACATATGGCTACACCTTC
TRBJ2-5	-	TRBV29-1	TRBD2	CSVGTSGGARETQYF	TGCAGCGTCGGGACTAGCGGGGGGGCCCGAGAGACCCAGTACTTC
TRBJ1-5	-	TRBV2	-	CASSEVGASNQPQHF	TGTGCCAGCAGTGAAGTGGGCGCTAGCAATCAGCCCCAGCATTTT
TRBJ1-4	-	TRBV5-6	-	CASSRDGLGEKLFF	TGTGCCAGCAGCCGGGATGGGTTGGGTGAAAAACTGTTTTTT
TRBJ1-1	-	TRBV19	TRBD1	CASSKADRMSEAFF	TGTGCCAGTAGCAAGGCGGACAGGATGTCTGAAGCTTTCTTT
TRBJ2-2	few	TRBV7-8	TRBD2	CASSAHRDYGTGELFF	TGTGCCAGCAGCGCACACCGGGACTATGGAACCGGGGAGCTGTTTTTT
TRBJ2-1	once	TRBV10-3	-	CAISGGGPYNEQFF	TGTGCCATCAGCGGCGGGGGCCCCTACAATGAGCAGTTCTTC
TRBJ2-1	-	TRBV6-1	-	CASSESAEANEQFF	TGTGCCAGCAGTGAATCAGCAGAGGCAAATGAGCAGTTCTTC
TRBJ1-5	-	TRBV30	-	CAWSRDSGNQPQHF	TGTGCCTGGAGTCGGGACTCAGGCAATCAGCCCCAGCATTTT
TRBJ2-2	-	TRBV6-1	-	CASSEVGQNTGELFF	TGTGCCAGCAGTGAAGTGGGACAGAACACCGGGGAGCTGTTTTTT
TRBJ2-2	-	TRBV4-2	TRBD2	CASSQELAENTGELFF	TGTGCCAGCAGCCAAGAACTAGCGGAGAACACCGGGGAGCTGTTTTTT
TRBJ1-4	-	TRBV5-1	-	CASSLEGGRREKLFF	TGCGCCAGCAGCTTGGAGGGAGGGCGGCGTGAAAAACTGTTTTTT
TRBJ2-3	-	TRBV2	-	CASSETVGYTDTQYF	TGTGCCAGCAGTGAGACAGTAGGTTACACAGATACGCAGTATTTT
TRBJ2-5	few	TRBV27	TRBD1	CASSSTGTLETQYF	TGTGCCAGCAGTTCGACAGGGACCCTGGAGACCCAGTACTTC
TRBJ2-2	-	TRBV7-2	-	CASSPVRSGELFF	TGTGCCAGCAGCCCCGTCCGGTCCGGGGAGCTGTTTTTT
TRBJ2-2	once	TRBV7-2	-	CASSSPPGGRYTGELFF	TGTGCCAGCAGCTCGCCGCCCGGAGGGCGTTACACCGGGGAGCTGTTTTTT
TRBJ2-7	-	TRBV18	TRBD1	CASSQGWGTGEQYF	TGTGCCAGCTCACAGGGTTGGGGGACAGGCGAGCAGTACTTC
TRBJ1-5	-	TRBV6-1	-	CASSSEGDQPQHF	TGTGCCAGCAGTTCGGAAGGGGATCAGCCCCAGCATTTT
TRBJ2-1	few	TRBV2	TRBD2	CASSLAGGPVYEQFF	TGTGCCAGCAGCTTAGCGGGAGGGCCGGTCTATGAGCAGTTCTTC
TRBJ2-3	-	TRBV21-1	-	CASSNGSGDSTDTQYF	TGTGCCAGCAGCAATGGGAGCGGGGATAGCACAGATACGCAGTATTTT
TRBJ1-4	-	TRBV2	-	CASSWHTGNEKLFF	TGTGCCAGCAGTTGGCACACGGGGAATGAAAAACTGTTTTTT
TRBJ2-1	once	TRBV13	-	CASSLVGQGYYNEQFF	TGTGCCAGCAGCTTAGTAGGGCAGGGTTATTACAATGAGCAGTTCTTC
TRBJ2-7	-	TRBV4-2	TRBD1	CASSQDLGDRDYEQYF	TGTGCCAGCAGCCAAGATTTAGGGGACAGGGACTACGAGCAGTACTTC
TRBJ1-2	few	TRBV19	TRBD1	CASSTGTGNGYTF	TGTGCCAGTAGTACCGGGACAGGGAACGGCTACACCTTC